This T cell receptor (beta chain) came from a study of blood T cell repertoires in COVID-19. Study overall: There were acute and convalescent COVID-19 samples, and they came from the United States, Italy and Spain.

Unmatched junction bases numbered 7, after V lost 4 bases and J lost 6 bases. CDR1 and CDR2 (germline): PRHDT, FYEKMQ (reference sequence). CDR3 length: 14 residues. Data came from immunoSEQ multiplex PCR; TCRdb stores just in-frame clones and leaves some out. The table records approximately 310,000 clones, roughly 85% of them present only once. Sequenced input: PBMCs or T cells enriched from blood (not recorded which). The sequence came from a woman under 40 who had been exposed to COVID-19. V gene TRBV13 combines with J gene TRBJ2-7, with 9 positions matching TRBD2. The CDR3 loop reads CASSSKREAGEQYF. CDR3 nucleotides: TGTGCCAGCAGCTCGAAGCGGGAGGCAGGCGAGCAGTACTTC. Together with reference TRBV13 and TRBJ2-7, the CDR3 gives the full variable domain: AAGVIQSPRHLIKEKRETATLKCYPIPRHDTVYWYQQGPGQDPQFLISFYEKMQSDKGSIPDRFSAQQFSDYHSELNMSSLELGDSALYFCASSSKREAGEQYFGPGTRLTVT.